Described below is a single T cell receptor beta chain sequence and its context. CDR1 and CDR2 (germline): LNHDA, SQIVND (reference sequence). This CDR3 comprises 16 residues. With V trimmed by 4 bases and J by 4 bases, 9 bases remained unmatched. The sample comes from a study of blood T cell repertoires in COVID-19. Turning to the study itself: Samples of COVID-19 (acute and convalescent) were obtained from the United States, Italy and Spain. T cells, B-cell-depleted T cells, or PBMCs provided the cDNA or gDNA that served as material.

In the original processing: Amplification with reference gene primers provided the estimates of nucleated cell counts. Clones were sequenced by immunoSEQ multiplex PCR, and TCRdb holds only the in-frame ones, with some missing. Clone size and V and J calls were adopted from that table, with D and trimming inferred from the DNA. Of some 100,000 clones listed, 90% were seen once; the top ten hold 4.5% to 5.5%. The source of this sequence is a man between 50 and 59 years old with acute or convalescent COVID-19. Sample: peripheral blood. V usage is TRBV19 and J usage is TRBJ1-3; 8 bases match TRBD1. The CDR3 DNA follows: TGTGCCAGTAGTACCAGGACAGGGAAAGCCGGAAACACCATATATTTT. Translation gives CASSTRTGKAGNTIYF.